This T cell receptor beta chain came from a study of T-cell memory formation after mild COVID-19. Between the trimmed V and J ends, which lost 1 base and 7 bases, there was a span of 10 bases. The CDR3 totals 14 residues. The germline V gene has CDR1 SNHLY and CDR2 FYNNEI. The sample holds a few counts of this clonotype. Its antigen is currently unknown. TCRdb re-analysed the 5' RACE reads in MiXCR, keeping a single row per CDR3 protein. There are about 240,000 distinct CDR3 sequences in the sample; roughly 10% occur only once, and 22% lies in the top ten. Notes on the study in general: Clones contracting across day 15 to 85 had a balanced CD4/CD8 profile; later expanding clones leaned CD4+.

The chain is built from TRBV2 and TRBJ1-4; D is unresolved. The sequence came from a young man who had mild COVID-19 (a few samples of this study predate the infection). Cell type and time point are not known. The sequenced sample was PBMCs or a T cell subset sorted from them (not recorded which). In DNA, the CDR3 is TGTGCCAGCAGTGAAGTGATAGGGCCTGAAAAACTGTTTTTT. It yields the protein CASSEVIGPEKLFF.